This TCR beta chain was found in a study of cytomegalovirus exposure and HLA in healthy donors. The study's findings and limits: Among the sequence variants, a highly shared cluster was likely an artifact of sequencing. Being productive about 87% or about 30% of the time was typical of most TCR beta V segments in an earlier analysis.

Per the germline V gene, CDR1 is SGHVS and CDR2 is FQNEAQ. The CDR3 length is 15 residues. PCR used 60 Vbeta primers and 13 Jbeta primers. This table comes from immunoSEQ multiplex PCR, and its TCRdb copy is limited to in-frame clones, with some not included. The sample consists of 200,000 or so clones, around 80% of them appearing once. In regard to this clone: Its target is not known. A read error may produce the germline difference seen at one junction end.

Sequencing used PBMCs. The sequence derives from a man in his forties or fifties in good health and CMV-seropositive. The V call is TRBV7-8, the J call TRBJ2-3, with D possibly TRBD2 on 7 matching bases. In nucleotides, the CDR3 is TGTGCCAGCAGCCCCCGAGGGGGGGGCACAGGTACGCAGTATTTT. Protein: CASSPRGGGTGTQYF.